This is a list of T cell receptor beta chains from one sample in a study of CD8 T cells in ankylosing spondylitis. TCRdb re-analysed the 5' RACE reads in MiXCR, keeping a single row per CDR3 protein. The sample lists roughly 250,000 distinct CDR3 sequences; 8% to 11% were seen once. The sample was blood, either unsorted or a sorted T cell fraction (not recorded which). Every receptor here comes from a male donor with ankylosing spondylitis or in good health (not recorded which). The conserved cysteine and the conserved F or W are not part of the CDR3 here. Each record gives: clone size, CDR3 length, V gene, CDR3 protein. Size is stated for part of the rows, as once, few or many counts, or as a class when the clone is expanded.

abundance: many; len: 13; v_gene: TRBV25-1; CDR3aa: ASSERQRGFDEQF
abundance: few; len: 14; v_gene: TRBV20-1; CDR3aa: SAIGLAGVKYNEQF
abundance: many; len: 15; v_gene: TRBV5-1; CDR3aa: ASSLRGLGTSTDTQY
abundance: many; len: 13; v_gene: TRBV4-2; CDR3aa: ASSQDGGLGTEAF
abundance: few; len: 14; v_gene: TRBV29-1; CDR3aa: SVEDLGGTSTDTQY
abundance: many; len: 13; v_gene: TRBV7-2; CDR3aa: ASTPYRTANTEAF
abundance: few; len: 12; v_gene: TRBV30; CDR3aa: AWIISTARRGYT
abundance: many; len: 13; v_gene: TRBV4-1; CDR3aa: ASSLTGGMNTEAF
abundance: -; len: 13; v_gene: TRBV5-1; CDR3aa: ASTPGQGRNSHLH
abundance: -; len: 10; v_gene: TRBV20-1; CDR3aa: SARDQGHGYT
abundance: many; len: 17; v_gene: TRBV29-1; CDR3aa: SVEGGELAGVSSYNEQF
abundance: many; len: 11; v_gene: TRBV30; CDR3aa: AWSGTGPDTQY
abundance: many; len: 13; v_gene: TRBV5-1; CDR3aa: ASSSRQATYNEQF
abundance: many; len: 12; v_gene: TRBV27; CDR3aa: ASSLGRGTYEQY
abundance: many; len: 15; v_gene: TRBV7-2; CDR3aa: ASSLIRLAGPTGELF
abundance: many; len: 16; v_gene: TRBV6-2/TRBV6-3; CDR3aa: ASSYSRANSRIPSTQY
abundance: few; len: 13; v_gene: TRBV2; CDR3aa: ASSFGQGGRYEQY
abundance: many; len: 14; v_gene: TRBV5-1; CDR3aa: ASSFNGQGSNTEAF
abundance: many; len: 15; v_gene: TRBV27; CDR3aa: ASSLRGTATKYYEQY
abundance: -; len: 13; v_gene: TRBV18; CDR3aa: ASSQRAGGDYGYT
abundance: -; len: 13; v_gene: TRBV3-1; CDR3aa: ASSQVRTGDHEQY
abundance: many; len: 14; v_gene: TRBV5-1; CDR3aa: ASSLGQALMNTEAF
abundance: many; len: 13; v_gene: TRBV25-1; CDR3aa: ASSSTGRGNEKLF
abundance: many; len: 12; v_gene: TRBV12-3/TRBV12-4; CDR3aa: ASSWSEGGNTIY
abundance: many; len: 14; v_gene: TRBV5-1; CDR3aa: ASSAGTSGSTDTQY
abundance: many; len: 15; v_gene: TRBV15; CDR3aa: ATSRDQGRTGANVLT
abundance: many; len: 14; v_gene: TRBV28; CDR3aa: ASSTGTSGGGNIQY
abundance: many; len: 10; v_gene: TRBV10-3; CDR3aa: AARRGSYEQY
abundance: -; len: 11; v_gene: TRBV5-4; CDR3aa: ASSPSGYVRQF
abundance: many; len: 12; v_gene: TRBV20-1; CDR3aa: SASHRERDQPQH
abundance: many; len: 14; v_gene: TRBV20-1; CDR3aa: SARQRGASSYNEQF
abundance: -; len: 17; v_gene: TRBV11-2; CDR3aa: ASRPRWAGASVAKTIQY
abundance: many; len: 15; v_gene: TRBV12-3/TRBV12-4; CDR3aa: ASSLEAGGSGANVLT
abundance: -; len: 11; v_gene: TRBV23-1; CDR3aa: ASTRQGPDTQY
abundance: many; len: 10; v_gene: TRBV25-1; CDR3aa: ASSDWGMEQY
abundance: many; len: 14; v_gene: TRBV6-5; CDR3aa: ASSYWGGARTGELF
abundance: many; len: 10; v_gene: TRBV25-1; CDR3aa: ASSERQGKLF
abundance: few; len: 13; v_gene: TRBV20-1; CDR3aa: SARDTSGGYNEQF
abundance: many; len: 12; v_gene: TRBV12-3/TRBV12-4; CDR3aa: ASSFWQENQPQH
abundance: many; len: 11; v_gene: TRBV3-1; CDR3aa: ASSPGDGYEQY
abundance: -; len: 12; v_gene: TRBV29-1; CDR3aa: SVGGAARTGELF
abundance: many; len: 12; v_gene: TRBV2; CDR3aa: ASFDIWTNNEQF
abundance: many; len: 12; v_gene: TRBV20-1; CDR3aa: SALNTGFGNTIY
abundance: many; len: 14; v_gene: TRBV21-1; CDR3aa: ASSNVSTGPFYGYT
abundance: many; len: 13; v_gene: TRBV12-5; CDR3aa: ASGLVVSAGTEAF
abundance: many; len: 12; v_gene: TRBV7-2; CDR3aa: ASSSRVKNSPLH
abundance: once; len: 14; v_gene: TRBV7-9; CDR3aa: ASSLRQSLITDTQY
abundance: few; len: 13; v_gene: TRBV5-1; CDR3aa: ASSRTGTVSYEQY
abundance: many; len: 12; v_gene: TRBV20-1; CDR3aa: SAGDRVGADTQY
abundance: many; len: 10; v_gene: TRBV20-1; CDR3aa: SAPGGNYGYT
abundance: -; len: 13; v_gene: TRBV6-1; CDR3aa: ASGPAISTNEKLF
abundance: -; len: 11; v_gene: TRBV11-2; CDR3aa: ASSLGRTYEQY
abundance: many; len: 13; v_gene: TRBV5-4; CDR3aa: ASSRGLITGSPLH
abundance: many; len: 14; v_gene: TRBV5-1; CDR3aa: ASSLAARVDGNTIY
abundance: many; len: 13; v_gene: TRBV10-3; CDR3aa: AISPRDAASYEQY
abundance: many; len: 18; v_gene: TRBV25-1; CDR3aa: ASSGDSPDSHHSGANVLT